Below are 32 T cell receptor beta chains sequenced from a single sample in a study of neurological immune-mediated disorders. Time point here: longitudinal time-point 1 (baseline). From the 5' RACE reads, TCRdb called clonotypes with MiXCR, one entry per CDR3 protein. The sample lists tens of thousands of distinct CDR3 sequences, roughly an eighth occurring once. Sequences were obtained from PBMCs. The origin of the receptors is a female donor with HTLV-1-associated myelopathy (HAM/TSP).

This clonotype has at least ten counts. The J gene is TRBJ2-7, the V gene TRBV7-9; 8 nucleotides align to TRBD1. Germline CDR1 reads SEHNR; CDR2 reads FQNEAQ (reference sequence). Trimming cost V 5 bases and J 6 bases; bases outside gene matches: 3. The CDR3 is 12 residues long. The CDR3: CASSQGAGEQYF. CDR3 sequence (DNA): TGTGCCAGCAGCCAGGGGGCCGGCGAGCAGTACTTC.

This clonotype was recorded many times. The chain combines TRBV5-5 with TRBJ1-2; D is ambiguous. Trimming shortened V by 1 base and J by 8 bases, and 18 bases separated the two germline ends. Germline CDR1 reads SGHKS; CDR2 reads YYEKEE (reference sequence). This CDR3 is 15 amino acids long. CDR3 residues: CASSLSSTGSGGYTF. The CDR3 DNA is TGTGCCAGCAGCTTGTCGTCGACCGGTTCGGGCGGCTACACCTTC.

This clonotype was detected ten times or more. The gene calls are TRBV29-1 and TRBJ2-1; D unresolved. Trimming left V 1 base short and J 2 bases short, with 9 bases between. In germline, CDR1 is SQVTM, CDR2 ANQGSEA. The length of the CDR3 is 14 residues. The CDR3 DNA is TGCAGCGTTGAAGTTCCCACTACCTACAATGAGCAGTTCTTC. This gives the protein CSVEVPTTYNEQFF.

The sample holds many counts of this clonotype. CDR3 DNA sequence: TGCGCCAGCAGCTTGGCCCCCGGGACAGGAGCCAGCTACGAGCAGTACTTC. It is translated as CASSLAPGTGASYEQYF. The chain has TRBV5-1 and TRBJ2-7, with TRBD1 matching over 8 bases. From germline, CDR1 is SGHRS and CDR2 YFSETQ. V was pared by 0 bases and J by 3 bases, with 11 bases of the junction left unmatched. This CDR3 is built from 17 residues.

This clonotype was recorded many times. V gene TRBV7-2 combines with J gene TRBJ2-1, with TRBD2 identical over 8 bases. Germline-derived CDR1 and CDR2 are SGHTA and FQGNSA. The length of the CDR3 is 14 residues. With V trimmed by 1 base and J by 7 bases, 3 bases remained unmatched. The CDR3 protein is CASSLERGSNEQFF. The CDR3 DNA sequence: TGTGCCAGCAGCTTAGAGCGGGGGTCGAATGAGCAGTTCTTC.

This clonotype showed up many times. The chain carries TRBV6-4 and TRBJ1-2, with 7 bases aligning to TRBD1. The CDR3 runs 15 residues. Germline V CDR1 and CDR2: MRHNA, SNTAGT. The V segment lost 5 bases and the J segment 5 bases; nucleotides outside the gene matches: 11. The DNA for the CDR3 is TGTGCCAGCAGTCCAGACCCGGGACAGAGTTATGGCTACACCTTC. Its protein is CASSPDPGQSYGYTF.

In this sample, this clonotype turned up many times. The chain recombines TRBV12-3 or TRBV12-4 with TRBJ1-2; D is perhaps TRBD1 (5 bases). The ends were cut back, 6 bases at V and 6 bases at J, with 17 bases in the middle. CDR3 size: 14 residues. The chain's CDR3 is CASRPPGGVNGYTF. Here the CDR3 DNA reads TGTGCCAGCAGACCGCCGGGGGGAGTAAATGGCTACACCTTC.

As to this clonotype: A junction boundary mismatches the germline segment, possibly from a read error. The chain couples TRBV5-4 to TRBJ1-1; D gene ambiguous. This CDR3 contains 16 residues. CDR1 SGHNT and CDR2 YYREEE come from the germline V gene (reference sequence). CDR3 loop: CASGFQQPNRYTEAFF. CDR3 bases: TGTGCCAGCGGCTTCCAACAACCAAATCGATACACTGAAGCTTTCTTT.

This clonotype occurred a few times. The rearrangement joins TRBV6-4 to TRBJ1-1; D is unresolved. The CDR3 is made up of 14 amino acids. Germline lookup yields CDR1 MRHNA and CDR2 SNTAGT. V lost 7 bases and J 4 bases, leaving 16 bases between the germline ends. The CDR3 DNA follows: TGTGCCAGCACCCAAGGACGGCGGGGCACTGAAGCTTTCTTT. Its protein product is CASTQGRRGTEAFF.

At least ten counts were recorded for this clonotype. The rearrangement links TRBV4-2 to TRBJ2-1; 8 nucleotides agree with TRBD2. Losses at the gene ends were 1 base for V and 9 bases for J; bases not matched to a gene: 5. CDR1 and CDR2 from the germline V gene are LGHNA and YNFKEQ. The CDR3 covers 14 residues. The CDR3 coding sequence is TGTGCCAGCAGCCAAGCGCTAGCGGGTCGTGAGCAGTTCTTC. The encoded protein is CASSQALAGREQFF.

This clonotype was detected many times. The gene calls are TRBV5-5 and TRBJ2-5; the D is unclear. Trimming cost V 2 bases and J 5 bases, with 7 bases left between them. CDR3 length: 12 amino acids. Per the germline V gene, CDR1 is SGHKS and CDR2 is YYEKEE (reference sequence). CDR3: CASSLAGETQYF. DNA of the CDR3: TGTGCCAGCAGCTTAGCTGGGGAGACCCAGTACTTC.

Ten or more counts support this clonotype. This chain joins TRBV7-9 and TRBJ2-1, with TRBD1 matching 8 bases. This CDR3 has 13 amino acids. J was trimmed by 5 bases and V by 7 bases; bases with no gene match: 4. Germline CDR1 and CDR2: SEHNR and FQNEAQ (reference sequence). The CDR3 nucleotides are TGTGCCAGCATTCGGGACAGGAACAATGAGCAGTTCTTC. Translation: CASIRDRNNEQFF. The whole variable domain, remainder taken from reference TRBV7-9 and TRBJ2-1, is DTGVSQNPRHKITKRGQNVTFRCDPISEHNRLYWYRQTLGQGPEFLTYFQNEAQLEKSRLLSDRFSAERPKGSFSTLEIQRTEQGDSAMYLCASIRDRNNEQFFGPGTRLTVL.

This clonotype was recorded at least ten times. The V and J genes are TRBV5-1 and TRBJ2-7; D is ambiguous. From germline, CDR1 is SGHRS and CDR2 YFSETQ. The germline V and J ends were trimmed by 0 bases and 3 bases, with 7 bases remaining between them. The CDR3 is 13 residues long. The CDR3 is CASSLGGYYEQYF. The CDR3 region has the DNA TGCGCCAGCAGCTTGGGCGGTTACTACGAGCAGTACTTC.

The chain recombines TRBV29-1 with TRBJ2-3; D might be TRBD1 or TRBD2, each matching 6 bases. The V and J ends lost 7 bases and 15 bases respectively, with 26 bases between them. Germline assignment: CDR1 SQVTM and CDR2 ANQGSEA. The CDR3 is 13 residues long. The CDR3 protein is CSASLPGAQGVYF. DNA of the CDR3: TGCAGCGCCTCCCTCCCGGGGGCTCAAGGCGTATATTTT.

This clonotype was counted ten times or more. The chain employs TRBV5-1 and TRBJ2-2, with TRBD1 as a possible D gene (6 bases). Trimming shortened V by 0 bases and J by 5 bases, and 8 bases separated the two germline ends. The V gene's germline CDR1 is SGHRS and CDR2 YFSETQ. CDR3 length equals 14 residues. The CDR3 DNA sequence: TGCGCCAGCAGCTTGGAGGGGGAAACCGGGGAGCTGTTTTTT. Its translation is CASSLEGETGELFF.

This clonotype was detected many times. This chain uses TRBV5-8 with TRBJ1-2; the match to TRBD1 covers 7 bases. Germline CDR1 and CDR2: SGHTS and YDEGEE. This CDR3 has 17 amino acids. The ends lost 4 bases at V and 5 bases at J; junction bases unmatched: 17. The CDR3 sequence: CASSPNGPRDSQYGYTF. In DNA, the CDR3 is TGTGCCAGCAGCCCAAACGGCCCCCGGGACAGTCAATATGGCTACACCTTC.

The chain employs TRBV4-2 and TRBJ1-2; D unclear. Germline CDR1 is LGHNA and CDR2 is YNFKEQ. The CDR3 runs to 15 residues. Trimming cost V 1 base and J 0 bases, with 9 bases left between them. The CDR3 sequence: CASSQVVQSNYGYTF. CDR3 nucleotides: TGTGCCAGCAGCCAAGTCGTACAGTCTAACTATGGCTACACCTTC.

This clonotype was detected many times. The chain combines TRBV20-1 with TRBJ1-3, with unresolved D. Germline CDR1 reads DFQATT; CDR2 reads SNEGSKA (reference sequence). Deletions cut 6 bases from V and 0 bases from J, with 6 bases between. CDR3 length: 12 residues. CDR3 nucleotide sequence: TGCAGTGCCGCGGCCTCTGGAAACACCATATATTTT. Translated: CSAAASGNTIYF.

This clonotype was recorded at least ten times. The chain carries TRBV12-3 or TRBV12-4 and TRBJ2-2; TRBD2 is a possible D gene (6 bases). The CDR3 spans 13 residues. Trimming shortened V by 7 bases and J by 5 bases, and 11 bases separated the two germline ends. The CDR3 bases are TGTGCCAGCAATGGGAGGACGACCGGGGAGCTGTTTTTT. Protein sequence: CASNGRTTGELFF.

This clonotype was recorded many times. V gene TRBV11-3 combines with J gene TRBJ2-3, with unresolved D. The CDR3 has 13 residues. The germline V gene has CDR1 SGHNT and CDR2 YENEEA. V was pared by 7 bases and J by 3 bases, with 11 bases between. The CDR3 protein is CASTLQETDTQYF. CDR3 bases: TGTGCCAGCACCCTCCAGGAGACAGATACGCAGTATTTT.

The table lists this clonotype with many counts. The genes are TRBV5-1 and TRBJ2-3, with D maybe TRBD2 (6 bases). V was cut by 7 bases and J by 2 bases, with 20 bases left in between. Germline-derived CDR1 and CDR2 are SGHRS and YFSETQ. This CDR3 comprises 16 residues. This chain's CDR3 is CASRSGGFGDTDTQYF. The CDR3 region has the DNA TGCGCCAGCCGAAGTGGAGGGTTCGGTGACACAGATACGCAGTATTTT.

This clonotype was counted ten times or more. The chain is built from TRBV20-1 and TRBJ2-6; 8 nucleotides match TRBD1. The CDR3 contains 17 residues. Trimming at V came to 3 bases and at J to 0 bases, leaving 7 bases not matched to a gene. Germline V gives CDR1 DFQATT, CDR2 SNEGSKA (reference sequence). CDR3 protein: CSARDRDGLSGANVLTF. The CDR3 region has the DNA TGCAGTGCTAGGGACAGGGACGGGCTCTCTGGGGCCAACGTCCTGACTTTC.

This chain uses TRBV5-1 with TRBJ2-5; D is unclear. V shed 2 bases and J shed 1 base, with 12 bases lying between them. CDR3 length equals 15 residues. Looked up from germline, CDR1 is SGHRS and CDR2 is YFSETQ. In DNA, the CDR3 is TGCGCCAGCAGCTTAAATCCAGTAGGCCAAGAGACCCAGTACTTC. This sequence encodes CASSLNPVGQETQYF. Together with reference TRBV5-1 and TRBJ2-5, the CDR3 gives the full variable domain: KAGVTQTPRYLIKTRGQQVTLSCSPISGHRSVSWYQQTPGQGLQFLFEYFSETQRNKGNFPGRFSGRQFSNSRSEMNVSTLELGDSALYLCASSLNPVGQETQYFGPGTRLLVL.

This clonotype occurred many times. The J gene is TRBJ1-4, the V gene TRBV5-6; TRBD1 agrees at 8 bases. CDR3 size: 12 residues. Germline loops: CDR1 SGHDT, CDR2 YYEEEE. V was pared by 5 bases and J by 10 bases, with 4 bases of the junction left unmatched. CDR3 DNA: TGTGCCAGCAGTCTCACAGGGGGAAAACTGTTTTTT. Amino acid sequence: CASSLTGGKLFF.

This sequence joins TRBV7-6 and TRBJ2-5; 10 bases align to TRBD2. The CDR3 has 15 amino acids. Germline assignment: CDR1 SGHVS and CDR2 FNYEAQ. Trimming cost V 6 bases and J 3 bases; bases outside gene matches: 7. Written as DNA, the CDR3 is TGTGCCAGCAGGTCCACCGGACTAGCGGAAGAGACCCAGTACTTC. This encodes CASRSTGLAEETQYF.

This clonotype appeared many times. The genes are TRBV5-1 and TRBJ2-5; D tentatively fits TRBD1 or TRBD2 (6 bases each). Germline V gene lookup returns CDR1 SGHRS and CDR2 YFSETQ. V was shortened by 7 bases and J by 2 bases, with 15 bases between the two germline ends. The CDR3 contains 14 residues. CDR3 protein: CASSKGGRQETQYF. CDR3 bases: TGCGCCAGCTCCAAGGGGGGCAGACAAGAGACCCAGTACTTC.

The sample holds many counts of this clonotype. This sequence joins TRBV5-1 and TRBJ2-7; no reliable D call. Trimming left V 3 bases short and J 2 bases short, with 12 bases between. CDR1 is SGHRS, CDR2 YFSETQ, per germline. CDR3 size: 14 residues. In nucleotides, the CDR3 is TGCGCCAGCAGCTCGGTAGGGCTGGCCTACGAGCAGTACTTC. Translated, it gives CASSSVGLAYEQYF.

This clonotype occurred many times. J is TRBJ2-7 and V is TRBV28, with TRBD1 identical over 8 bases. This CDR3 is 17 amino acids long. V lost 6 bases, J lost 0 bases, and 13 bases stayed unmatched. Germline V gene lookup returns CDR1 MDHEN and CDR2 SYDVKM. For the CDR3, the DNA is TGTGCCAGCAGAACCCAGGGGGCGCAGGGTAGCTCCTACGAGCAGTACTTC. Its translation is CASRTQGAQGSSYEQYF.

This clonotype was seen many times. The chain couples TRBV21-1 to TRBJ2-2; the tabulated D call, TRBD1, remains unverified against the DNA. TRBV21-1 is classified as a pseudogene. The CDR3 has 18 residues. The CDR3, as DNA: TGTGCCAGCAGCATGGAGACAGGGGTAGAGACGAACACCGGGGAGCTGTTTTTT. Its translation is CASSMETGVETNTGELFF.

This clonotype was recorded at least ten times. The chain joins TRBV5-1 to TRBJ2-7, with 7 bases lining up with TRBD1. The CDR3 has 17 amino acids. V shed 0 bases, J shed 4 bases, and the junction held 13 bases outside the gene matches. From germline, CDR1 is SGHRS and CDR2 YFSETQ. DNA for the CDR3: TGCGCCAGCAGCTTGGGCGGGTATCAACAGGGGCTATACGAGCAGTACTTC. Protein: CASSLGGYQQGLYEQYF.

This clonotype has ten or more counts. The chain joins TRBV20-1 to TRBJ1-2; the D gene is possibly TRBD1 (6 bases). This CDR3 has 12 amino acids. The germline gives CDR1 DFQATT, CDR2 SNEGSKA (reference sequence). Deletions cut 3 bases from V and 4 bases from J, with 9 bases between. CDR3: CSASRGPYGYTF. Here the CDR3 DNA reads TGCAGTGCTAGCAGGGGACCCTATGGCTACACCTTC.

This clonotype occurred many times. The chain combines TRBV5-1 with TRBJ2-5, with 13 bases identical to TRBD2. Trimming at V came to 6 bases and at J to 5 bases, leaving 7 bases not matched to a gene. This CDR3 is 15 amino acids long. Germline-derived CDR1 and CDR2 are SGHRS and YFSETQ. CDR3 DNA sequence: TGCGCCAGCACTCAACTAGCGGGGGGGTACGAGACCCAGTACTTC. Protein sequence: CASTQLAGGYETQYF.